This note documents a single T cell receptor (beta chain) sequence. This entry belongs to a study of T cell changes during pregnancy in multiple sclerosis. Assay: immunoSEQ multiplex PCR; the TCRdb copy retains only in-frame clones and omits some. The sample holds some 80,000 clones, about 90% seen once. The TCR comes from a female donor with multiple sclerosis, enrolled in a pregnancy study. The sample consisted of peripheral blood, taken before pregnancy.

The CDR3: CASSVYEVQPQHF. The DNA for the CDR3 is TGTGCCAGCAGTGTCTATGAGGTTCAGCCCCAGCATTTT. The V gene is TRBV2, the J gene TRBJ1-5, with unresolved D. The germline gives CDR1 SNHLY, CDR2 FYNNEI. The CDR3 extends over 13 amino acids. V gave up 4 bases and J gave up 6 bases, with 10 bases separating them.